These T cell receptor beta chains were read from a single sample in a study of control samples from healthy donors and cancer patients. Repertoires were generated with immunoSEQ multiplex PCR, while TCRdb's copy carries only in-frame clones and drops some. Of some 120,000 clones in the sample, about 88% are singletons; the top ten hold 3% to 3.5%. The sequenced material came from blood. The receptors come from a man aged 50 or older in good health. The CDR3 runs from the conserved cysteine through the conserved F or W. D genes are given only for firm matches. The listing skips clone size in some rows; elsewhere it reads once, few, many or a size class.

cdr3_length: 15; j_call: TRBJ2-7; v_call: TRBV10-3; d_call: NA; clone_size: NA; cdr3_aa: CAISDGAPLTYEQYF; cdr3_nt: TGTGCCATCAGTGACGGGGCACCCTTGACCTACGAGCAGTACTTC
cdr3_length: 16; j_call: TRBJ2-3; v_call: TRBV6-5; d_call: NA; clone_size: NA; cdr3_aa: CASSYSVGTSTDTQYF; cdr3_nt: TGTGCCAGCAGTTACTCTGTGGGGACGAGCACAGATACGCAGTATTTT
cdr3_length: 18; j_call: TRBJ2-5; v_call: TRBV5-1; d_call: TRBD2; clone_size: once; cdr3_aa: CASSPPPRASGGEETQYF; cdr3_nt: TGCGCCAGCAGCCCACCCCCTAGGGCTAGCGGGGGAGAAGAGACCCAGTACTTC
cdr3_length: 21; j_call: TRBJ2-1; v_call: TRBV4-1; d_call: NA; clone_size: NA; cdr3_aa: CASSQAQKADSAILIYNEQFF; cdr3_nt: TGCGCCAGCAGCCAAGCCCAGAAGGCAGACAGCGCGATCCTAATCTACAATGAGCAGTTCTTC
cdr3_length: 13; j_call: TRBJ1-2; v_call: TRBV27; d_call: NA; clone_size: NA; cdr3_aa: CASRTGSNYGYTF; cdr3_nt: TGTGCCAGCAGAACGGGTTCTAACTATGGCTACACCTTC
cdr3_length: 15; j_call: TRBJ1-6; v_call: TRBV9; d_call: NA; clone_size: NA; cdr3_aa: CASSGRESYNSPLHF; cdr3_nt: TGTGCCAGCAGCGGGAGGGAGTCCTATAATTCACCCCTCCACTTT
cdr3_length: 14; j_call: TRBJ2-1; v_call: TRBV29-1; d_call: NA; clone_size: NA; cdr3_aa: CSVERGGVGGEQFF; cdr3_nt: TGCAGCGTTGAAAGGGGAGGCGTAGGGGGTGAGCAGTTCTTC
cdr3_length: 14; j_call: TRBJ2-1; v_call: TRBV2; d_call: TRBD2; clone_size: NA; cdr3_aa: CASREGLPIDEQFF; cdr3_nt: TGTGCCAGCAGGGAGGGACTACCAATCGATGAGCAGTTCTTC
cdr3_length: 16; j_call: TRBJ2-7; v_call: TRBV27; d_call: TRBD1; clone_size: once; cdr3_aa: CASSLFPGQGAYEQYF; cdr3_nt: TGTGCCAGCAGTTTATTTCCGGGACAGGGGGCCTACGAGCAGTACTTC
cdr3_length: 13; j_call: TRBJ2-1; v_call: TRBV6-1; d_call: TRBD1; clone_size: NA; cdr3_aa: CASSETRGNEQFF; cdr3_nt: TGTGCCAGCAGTGAAACCAGGGGGAATGAGCAGTTCTTC
cdr3_length: 15; j_call: TRBJ1-5; v_call: TRBV24-1; d_call: NA; clone_size: NA; cdr3_aa: CATSDGVVGDQPQHF; cdr3_nt: TGTGCCACCAGTGATGGCGTGGTGGGCGATCAGCCCCAGCATTTT
cdr3_length: 11; j_call: TRBJ2-1; v_call: TRBV30; d_call: NA; clone_size: NA; cdr3_aa: CAWSVYNEQFF; cdr3_nt: TGTGCCTGGAGTGTCTACAATGAGCAGTTCTTC
cdr3_length: 14; j_call: TRBJ1-4; v_call: TRBV4-1; d_call: NA; clone_size: once; cdr3_aa: CASSQDGPSEKLFF; cdr3_nt: TGCGCCAGCAGCCAAGATGGCCCCAGCGAAAAACTGTTTTTT
cdr3_length: 13; j_call: TRBJ2-7; v_call: TRBV11-2; d_call: NA; clone_size: NA; cdr3_aa: CASSSGPSNEQYF; cdr3_nt: TGTGCCAGCAGCTCCGGGCCTTCCAACGAGCAGTACTTC
cdr3_length: 15; j_call: TRBJ1-4; v_call: TRBV27; d_call: NA; clone_size: NA; cdr3_aa: CASSEFGAANEKLFF; cdr3_nt: TGTGCCAGCTCTGAATTTGGGGCCGCTAATGAAAAACTGTTTTTT
cdr3_length: 18; j_call: TRBJ2-1; v_call: TRBV6-1; d_call: NA; clone_size: NA; cdr3_aa: CASSGSPQVRSGNNEQFF; cdr3_nt: TGTGCCAGCAGTGGGTCCCCTCAGGTAAGGTCCGGAAACAATGAGCAGTTCTTC
cdr3_length: 15; j_call: TRBJ1-6; v_call: TRBV15; d_call: NA; clone_size: NA; cdr3_aa: CATSRGPVNNSPLHF; cdr3_nt: TGTGCCACCAGCAGGGGCCCTGTCAATAATTCACCCCTCCACTTT
cdr3_length: 16; j_call: TRBJ1-1; v_call: TRBV15; d_call: NA; clone_size: once; cdr3_aa: CATSTSWGREHTEAFF; cdr3_nt: TGTGCCACCAGCACTTCCTGGGGACGGGAACACACTGAAGCTTTCTTT
cdr3_length: 11; j_call: TRBJ2-5; v_call: TRBV20-1; d_call: NA; clone_size: NA; cdr3_aa: CSATRSETQYF; cdr3_nt: TGCAGTGCCACGCGCAGTGAGACCCAGTACTTC
cdr3_length: 15; j_call: TRBJ1-5; v_call: TRBV30; d_call: NA; clone_size: NA; cdr3_aa: CAWSPGMASNQPQHF; cdr3_nt: TGTGCCTGGAGTCCAGGGATGGCAAGCAATCAGCCCCAGCATTTT
cdr3_length: 15; j_call: TRBJ2-3; v_call: TRBV7-9; d_call: NA; clone_size: NA; cdr3_aa: CASSPTLDSTDTQYF; cdr3_nt: TGTGCCAGCAGCCCCACCCTGGACTCAACAGATACGCAGTATTTT
cdr3_length: 14; j_call: TRBJ1-4; v_call: TRBV15; d_call: TRBD1; clone_size: NA; cdr3_aa: CATSRTGYNEKLFF; cdr3_nt: TGTGCCACCAGCAGGACAGGGTATAATGAAAAACTGTTTTTT
cdr3_length: 18; j_call: TRBJ2-5; v_call: TRBV7-9; d_call: TRBD2; clone_size: NA; cdr3_aa: CASSQTGLAGANQETQYF; cdr3_nt: TGTGCCAGCAGCCAGACGGGACTAGCGGGGGCAAACCAAGAGACCCAGTACTTC
cdr3_length: 14; j_call: TRBJ2-7; v_call: TRBV30; d_call: NA; clone_size: NA; cdr3_aa: CAWSVPGGVSEQYF; cdr3_nt: TGTGCCTGGAGTGTACCAGGCGGGGTCTCCGAGCAGTACTTC
cdr3_length: 14; j_call: TRBJ1-1; v_call: TRBV6-5; d_call: NA; clone_size: NA; cdr3_aa: CASSYSSRNTEAFF; cdr3_nt: TGTGCCAGCAGTTACTCGAGTCGGAACACTGAAGCTTTCTTT
cdr3_length: 12; j_call: TRBJ1-1; v_call: TRBV10-2; d_call: NA; clone_size: once; cdr3_aa: CASSQTNTEAFF; cdr3_nt: TGCGCCAGCAGCCAGACAAACACTGAAGCTTTCTTT
cdr3_length: 13; j_call: TRBJ2-5; v_call: TRBV12-3/TRBV12-4; d_call: TRBD2; clone_size: NA; cdr3_aa: CASTVAGGETQYF; cdr3_nt: TGTGCCAGCACTGTAGCGGGGGGGGAGACCCAGTACTTC
cdr3_length: 18; j_call: TRBJ2-6; v_call: TRBV5-4; d_call: NA; clone_size: NA; cdr3_aa: CASSFKSVIPSGANVLTF; cdr3_nt: TGTGCCAGCAGCTTTAAGTCGGTCATACCCTCTGGGGCCAACGTCCTGACTTTC
cdr3_length: 14; j_call: TRBJ2-1; v_call: TRBV12-5; d_call: NA; clone_size: NA; cdr3_aa: CASGPGPNPDEQFF; cdr3_nt: TGTGCTAGTGGTCCGGGGCCCAACCCAGATGAGCAGTTCTTC
cdr3_length: 15; j_call: TRBJ1-2; v_call: TRBV2; d_call: NA; clone_size: once; cdr3_aa: CASSNKQTGDYGYTF; cdr3_nt: TGTGCCAGCAGTAACAAACAGACGGGGGACTATGGCTACACCTTC
cdr3_length: 15; j_call: TRBJ2-1; v_call: TRBV5-4; d_call: TRBD2; clone_size: once; cdr3_aa: CASSPSGGVYNEQFF; cdr3_nt: TGTGCCAGCAGTCCTAGCGGGGGGGTATACAATGAGCAGTTCTTC
cdr3_length: 11; j_call: TRBJ1-2; v_call: TRBV20-1; d_call: NA; clone_size: once; cdr3_aa: CSARVLYGYTF; cdr3_nt: TGCAGTGCTAGAGTCCTATATGGCTACACCTTC
cdr3_length: 13; j_call: TRBJ1-6; v_call: TRBV5-1; d_call: NA; clone_size: NA; cdr3_aa: CASSPDGSSPLHF; cdr3_nt: TGCGCCAGCAGCCCCGATGGGAGTTCACCCCTCCACTTT
cdr3_length: 18; j_call: TRBJ2-2; v_call: TRBV5-1; d_call: TRBD2; clone_size: once; cdr3_aa: CASSLDPRGGAGTGELFF; cdr3_nt: TGCGCCAGCAGCTTGGACCCTCGCGGGGGGGCCGGAACCGGGGAGCTGTTTTTT
cdr3_length: 13; j_call: TRBJ1-3; v_call: TRBV14; d_call: TRBD1; clone_size: NA; cdr3_aa: CATQDREGSTIYF; cdr3_nt: TGTGCCACCCAAGACAGGGAGGGAAGCACCATATATTTT
cdr3_length: 16; j_call: TRBJ2-4; v_call: TRBV19; d_call: NA; clone_size: NA; cdr3_aa: CASSIQGTLAKNIQYF; cdr3_nt: TGTGCCAGTAGTATACAGGGGACGCTAGCCAAAAACATTCAGTACTTC
cdr3_length: 11; j_call: TRBJ2-7; v_call: TRBV30; d_call: NA; clone_size: NA; cdr3_aa: CAWSVGGDSFF; cdr3_nt: TGTGCCTGGAGTGTAGGTGGAGACAGTTTCTTC
cdr3_length: 17; j_call: TRBJ2-2; v_call: TRBV3-1/TRBV3-2; d_call: NA; clone_size: NA; cdr3_aa: CASSQEDGRQSTGELFF; cdr3_nt: TGTGCCAGCAGCCAAGAAGACGGTAGACAGTCCACCGGGGAGCTGTTTTTT
cdr3_length: 14; j_call: TRBJ1-5; v_call: TRBV27; d_call: NA; clone_size: NA; cdr3_aa: CASSFSISNQPQHF; cdr3_nt: TGTGCCAGCAGTTTTTCAATTAGCAATCAGCCCCAGCATTTT
cdr3_length: 16; j_call: TRBJ1-1; v_call: TRBV4-1; d_call: NA; clone_size: once; cdr3_aa: CASSQDQDRYSTEAFF; cdr3_nt: TGCGCCAGCAGCCAAGATCAGGACCGTTATTCCACTGAAGCTTTCTTT
cdr3_length: 17; j_call: TRBJ1-5; v_call: TRBV5-1; d_call: TRBD1; clone_size: once; cdr3_aa: CASSLKRQGGLNQPQHF; cdr3_nt: TGCGCCAGCAGCCTGAAACGACAGGGGGGACTAAATCAGCCCCAGCATTTT
cdr3_length: 15; j_call: TRBJ2-3; v_call: TRBV7-2; d_call: TRBD2; clone_size: NA; cdr3_aa: CASSASGVRTDTQYF; cdr3_nt: TGTGCCAGCAGCGCGAGCGGGGTTCGCACAGATACGCAGTATTTT